This is a list of T cell receptor beta chains from one sample in a study of cytomegalovirus exposure and HLA in healthy donors. Repertoires were generated with immunoSEQ multiplex PCR, while TCRdb's copy carries only in-frame clones and drops some. Here the sample spans 95,000 to 100,000 clones, 70% to 80% being singletons. Sequencing was carried out using PBMCs. The receptor source for this set is a female donor in good health and CMV-seronegative. The CDR3 runs from the conserved cysteine through the conserved F or W. Fields, in order: D gene, CDR3 length, V gene, J gene, clone size, CDR3 protein, CDR3 DNA. A D gene is named only where the DNA matches it firmly. The listing skips clone size in some rows; elsewhere it reads once, few, many or a size class.

D: TRBD1; length: 15; V: TRBV9; J: TRBJ1-2; size: NA; CDR3: CASSIETGGAYGYTF; DNA: TGTGCCAGCAGCATAGAGACAGGGGGCGCCTATGGCTACACCTTC
D: NA; length: 14; V: TRBV28; J: TRBJ1-1; size: NA; CDR3: CASTSPGGTLEAFF; DNA: TGTGCCAGCACTTCCCCCGGGGGAACACTTGAAGCTTTCTTT
D: TRBD1; length: 15; V: TRBV5-1; J: TRBJ2-5; size: few; CDR3: CASSRRVGQGETQYF; DNA: TGCGCCAGCAGCCGTCGGGTGGGACAGGGCGAGACCCAGTACTTC
D: TRBD1; length: 16; V: TRBV18; J: TRBJ2-7; size: NA; CDR3: CASSPPRGQGGDEQYF; DNA: TGTGCCAGCTCACCACCGAGGGGACAGGGGGGGGACGAGCAGTACTTC
D: TRBD1; length: 14; V: TRBV19; J: TRBJ1-2; size: NA; CDR3: CASSSDRGVNGYTF; DNA: TGTGCCAGTAGTTCGGACAGGGGGGTTAATGGCTACACCTTC
D: TRBD1; length: 17; V: TRBV9; J: TRBJ2-1; size: NA; CDR3: CASSVQSGTGTYNEQFF; DNA: TGTGCCAGCAGCGTGCAATCGGGGACAGGGACCTACAATGAGCAGTTCTTC
D: NA; length: 16; V: TRBV9; J: TRBJ2-4; size: few; CDR3: CASSAQQGMAKNIQYF; DNA: TGTGCCAGCAGCGCGCAACAGGGTATGGCCAAAAACATTCAGTACTTC
D: NA; length: 16; V: TRBV5-6; J: TRBJ2-1; size: NA; CDR3: CASSLRGLVYYNEQFF; DNA: TGTGCCAGCAGTTTAAGGGGTCTCGTGTACTACAATGAGCAGTTCTTC
D: TRBD1; length: 12; V: TRBV30; J: TRBJ2-5; size: NA; CDR3: CAWAGGGETQYF; DNA: TGTGCCTGGGCAGGGGGCGGTGAGACCCAGTACTTC
D: TRBD1; length: 12; V: TRBV6-1; J: TRBJ2-7; size: NA; CDR3: CASRDRLYEQYF; DNA: TGTGCCAGCAGGGACAGGCTCTACGAGCAGTACTTC
D: NA; length: 15; V: TRBV11-2; J: TRBJ1-5; size: NA; CDR3: CASSLEWSSNQPQHF; DNA: TGTGCCAGCAGCTTAGAATGGAGCAGCAATCAGCCCCAGCATTTT
D: NA; length: 14; V: TRBV28; J: TRBJ1-2; size: NA; CDR3: CASSTTASNYGYTF; DNA: TGTGCCAGCAGCACCACAGCCTCTAACTATGGCTACACCTTC
D: NA; length: 14; V: TRBV19; J: TRBJ2-5; size: NA; CDR3: CASSPGGAVGSQYF; DNA: TGTGCCAGTAGTCCCGGTGGGGCAGTCGGGTCCCAGTACTTC
D: TRBD1; length: 15; V: TRBV11-1; J: TRBJ1-1; size: once; CDR3: CASTLGDRRYTEAFF; DNA: TGTGCCAGCACCTTGGGGGACAGACGCTACACTGAAGCTTTCTTT
D: NA; length: 16; V: TRBV5-1; J: TRBJ1-4; size: NA; CDR3: CASSLDPGGENEKLFF; DNA: TGCGCCAGCAGCTTGGATCCGGGGGGTGAAAATGAAAAACTGTTTTTT
D: NA; length: 12; V: TRBV19; J: TRBJ1-2; size: NA; CDR3: CAIGELGYGYTF; DNA: TGTGCCATCGGGGAATTGGGGTATGGCTACACCTTC
D: TRBD2; length: 16; V: TRBV19; J: TRBJ2-1; size: NA; CDR3: CASSPIAGGLYNEQFF; DNA: TGTGCCAGTAGTCCGATAGCGGGGGGCCTTTACAATGAGCAGTTCTTC
D: TRBD1; length: 15; V: TRBV5-4; J: TRBJ1-3; size: NA; CDR3: CASSLGTGPGNTIYF; DNA: TGTGCCAGCAGCTTAGGGACAGGGCCTGGAAACACCATATATTTT
D: TRBD2; length: 14; V: TRBV9; J: TRBJ2-1; size: NA; CDR3: CASTPTSGYNEQFF; DNA: TGTGCCAGCACCCCGACTAGCGGCTACAATGAGCAGTTCTTC
D: TRBD1; length: 13; V: TRBV6-5; J: TRBJ2-1; size: NA; CDR3: CASSDRVLNEQFF; DNA: TGTGCCAGCAGCGACAGGGTCTTGAATGAGCAGTTCTTC
D: NA; length: 14; V: TRBV27; J: TRBJ1-2; size: NA; CDR3: CASSFSTGSYGYTF; DNA: TGTGCCAGCAGTTTCTCCACAGGGTCATATGGCTACACCTTC
D: NA; length: 15; V: TRBV12-2; J: TRBJ2-1; size: NA; CDR3: CASRLYDRSYNEQFF; DNA: TGTGCAAGTCGCCTGTACGACAGATCTTACAATGAGCAGTTCTTC
D: NA; length: 18; V: TRBV27; J: TRBJ1-5; size: once; CDR3: CVLIGGPQATYSNQPQHF; DNA: TGTGTCCTAATCGGGGGGCCCCAGGCTACTTATAGCAATCAGCCCCAGCATTTT
D: TRBD1; length: 12; V: TRBV4-2; J: TRBJ2-7; size: few; CDR3: CASSETGLEQYF; DNA: TGTGCCAGCTCGGAGACAGGGCTAGAGCAGTACTTC
D: NA; length: 14; V: TRBV2; J: TRBJ1-5; size: once; CDR3: CASSEGGRGQPQHF; DNA: TGTGCCAGCAGTGAAGGAGGTAGGGGTCAGCCCCAGCATTTT
D: TRBD2; length: 13; V: TRBV29-1; J: TRBJ2-5; size: NA; CDR3: CSGTSGSQETQYF; DNA: TGCAGCGGGACTAGCGGCTCACAAGAGACCCAGTACTTC
D: NA; length: 14; V: TRBV5-1; J: TRBJ1-1; size: once; CDR3: CASSLDVRNTEAFF; DNA: TGCGCCAGCAGCTTGGACGTGCGGAACACTGAAGCTTTCTTT